The T cell receptor (beta chain) under discussion was sequenced for a study of T cell responses to AZD1222 COVID-19 vaccine. Findings of the study overall: Repertoires were sampled only after the peak T cell response. Most donors were white British, females outnumbered males, and clonal diversity was possibly underestimated. Unmutated regions of variants are reportedly targeted by nearly half of spike-specific TCRs. Along spike, vaccine-associated CD4 TCRs were found throughout, with dominance at 160-218 and 743-854.

Concerning this clone itself: Its antigen is undetermined.

Libraries were prepared by immunoSEQ multiplex PCR; TCRdb keeps only in-frame clonotypes and omits some of them. There are 150,000 to 200,000 clones in the sample; less than 95% occur only once, and approximately 4.8% lies in the top ten. Germline V lookup: CDR1 MDHEN, CDR2 SYDVKM. The CDR3 length is 12 residues. V shed 7 bases and J shed 8 bases, with 14 bases lying between them. The sequence came from an adult in good health. V and J are TRBV28 and TRBJ1-2; D ambiguous. The material was peripheral blood, obtained on day 0 of AZD1222 vaccination. The CDR3 here is CASNDKGRGYTF. CDR3 bases: TGTGCCAGCAATGACAAAGGGAGGGGCTACACCTTC.